These T cell receptor beta chains were read from a single sample in a study of shared clonotypes between healthy human individuals. Assay: immunoSEQ multiplex PCR; the TCRdb copy retains only in-frame clones and omits some. This sample yields some 2.4 million clones, of which 80% to 95% are seen a single time; around 0.37% belongs to the top ten. The sample taken for sequencing was naive CD4+ T cells from PBMCs. These TCRs come from a young man in good health. Some clones in this sample may be carry-over from other donors' samples. Each CDR3 is given with its conserved first and last residue. The D gene is left open where the match is weak. A clone size is listed for some rows: how often the clone was seen (once, few, many), or a class if it is expanded.

v_call	j_call	clone_size	d_call	cdr3_nt	cdr3_aa
TRBV6-1	TRBJ1-1	-	-	TGTGCCAGCAGCCTTCAGGAGGACACTGAAGCTTTCTTT	CASSLQEDTEAFF
TRBV23-1	TRBJ1-5	-	-	TGCGCCAGCAGTCAATCTCGGACTCCAGCCCAGCATTTT	CASSQSRTPAQHF
TRBV27	TRBJ1-2	-	-	TGTGCCAGCGGAACAGGGACTGGCTACACCTTC	CASGTGTGYTF
TRBV5-6	TRBJ1-2	-	-	TGTGCCAGCAGCTCACTTAACAGGGAGAGCTATGGCTACACCTTC	CASSSLNRESYGYTF
TRBV10-3	TRBJ2-3	-	TRBD2	TGTGCCATCAGTGATTCGGGAGGCCACACAGATACGCAGTATTTT	CAISDSGGHTDTQYF
TRBV9	TRBJ2-1	-	TRBD2	TGTGCCAGCACTAGCGGGAACCCTCTCCATGAGCAGTTCTTC	CASTSGNPLHEQFF
TRBV2	TRBJ1-5	-	TRBD1	TGTGCCAGCAGGGGGGTTGGACAGGTAGGGCAGCCCCAGCATTTT	CASRGVGQVGQPQHF
TRBV28	TRBJ2-7	-	TRBD2	TGTGCCAGCAGCCACAGGACTAGCGGGGCTTACGAGCAGTACTTC	CASSHRTSGAYEQYF
TRBV18	TRBJ1-3	-	-	TGTGCCAGCTCACCGGGACTGATCTCTGGAAACACCATATATTTT	CASSPGLISGNTIYF
TRBV2	TRBJ2-1	-	TRBD2	TGTGCCAGCAGGCTTCTAGCGGGAGCCTACAATGAGCAGTTCTTC	CASRLLAGAYNEQFF
TRBV28	TRBJ2-7	-	TRBD2	TGTGCCAGCGGAACTAGCGGGGTCAACTACGAGCAGTACTTC	CASGTSGVNYEQYF
TRBV7-6	TRBJ2-6	-	-	TGTGCCAGCAGCTTAGGTGCAGGAAACTCTGGGGCCAACGTCCTGACTTTC	CASSLGAGNSGANVLTF
TRBV5-1	TRBJ2-5	once	-	TGCGCCAGCAAAGGGCGGGCCCAAGAGACCCAGTACTTC	CASKGRAQETQYF
TRBV7-8	TRBJ2-5	-	TRBD2	TGTGCCAGCAGCCCCCTAGCGGGTAAGGAAGAGACCCAGTACTTC	CASSPLAGKEETQYF
TRBV5-1	TRBJ1-2	-	-	TGCGCCAGCAGCTTGGAGTTGGGGCCATATGGCTACACCTTC	CASSLELGPYGYTF
TRBV10-3	TRBJ2-2	-	-	TGTGCCATCAGTGAGTCGGAACACCGGGCTGGTACCGGGGAGCTGTTTTTT	CAISESEHRAGTGELFF
TRBV7-9	TRBJ1-1	-	-	TGTGCCAGCAGCCCCCCGGGAGGGTTGAACACTGAAGCTTTCTTT	CASSPPGGLNTEAFF
TRBV11-2	TRBJ2-7	once	TRBD1	TGTGCCAGCAGCCCCCTGACAGGGGACTTAAGGGAGCAGTACTTC	CASSPLTGDLREQYF
TRBV7-6	TRBJ2-4	-	TRBD1	TGTGCCAGCAGCTTCAGGGACAGTGATTACATTCAGTACTTC	CASSFRDSDYIQYF
TRBV7-2	TRBJ1-1	-	-	TGTGCCAGCAGCTTACAGGGATTCGTGTACACTGAAGCTTTCTTT	CASSLQGFVYTEAFF
TRBV6-5	TRBJ2-3	-	-	TGTGCCAGCAGTCGGGGCCTCCCTCGAGATACGCAGTATTTT	CASSRGLPRDTQYF
TRBV7-3	TRBJ1-1	-	-	TGTGCCAGCGGAACAGGACCGAACACTGAAGCTTTCTTT	CASGTGPNTEAFF
TRBV7-3	TRBJ2-2	few	-	TGTGCCAGCAGCTTAAATTCCGGGGAGCTGTTTTTT	CASSLNSGELFF
TRBV7-3	TRBJ2-7	once	-	TGTGCCAGCAGCTTAGCGGTGGGGAGAGAGCAGTACTTC	CASSLAVGREQYF
TRBV4-2	TRBJ2-1	-	-	TGTGCCAGCAGCCATCCAAGTTACAGGGTCAACAATGAGCAGTTCTTC	CASSHPSYRVNNEQFF
TRBV15	TRBJ1-1	few	-	TGTGCCACCAGCAGAGATGGGTCGGGGAACACTGAAGCTTTCTTT	CATSRDGSGNTEAFF
TRBV7-9	TRBJ1-2	-	TRBD1	TGTGCCAGCAGCTTAGTGATCGGAGGGGGCGAAGGCTACACCTTC	CASSLVIGGGEGYTF
TRBV5-1	TRBJ2-7	-	-	TGCGCCAGCAGCTTGGCGGGTAGCGGCAGCTCCTACGAGCAGTACTTC	CASSLAGSGSSYEQYF
TRBV18	TRBJ1-4	-	-	TGTGCCAGCTCACCGGAAATTTCGGACGGGAATGAAAAACTGTTTTTT	CASSPEISDGNEKLFF
TRBV10-1	TRBJ1-1	-	-	TGCGCCAGCGCCCAGGCCCGAGGGACTGAAGCTTTCTTT	CASAQARGTEAFF
TRBV6-1	TRBJ2-7	-	TRBD1	TGTGCCAGCAGTGCGTACTCCGTGACAGGGGGCGAGCAGTACTTC	CASSAYSVTGGEQYF
TRBV6-1	TRBJ2-7	-	TRBD1	TGTGCCAGCAGGACAAGAGGGGGCCACTCCTACGAGCAGTACTTC	CASRTRGGHSYEQYF